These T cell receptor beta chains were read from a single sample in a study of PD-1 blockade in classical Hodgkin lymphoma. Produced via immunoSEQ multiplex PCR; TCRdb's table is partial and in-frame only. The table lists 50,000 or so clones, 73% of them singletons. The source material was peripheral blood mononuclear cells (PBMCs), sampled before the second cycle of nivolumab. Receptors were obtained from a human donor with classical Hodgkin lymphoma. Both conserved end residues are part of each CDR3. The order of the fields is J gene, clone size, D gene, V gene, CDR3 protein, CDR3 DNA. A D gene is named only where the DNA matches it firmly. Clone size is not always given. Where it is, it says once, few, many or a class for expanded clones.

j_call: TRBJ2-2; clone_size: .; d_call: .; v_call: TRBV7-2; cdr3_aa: CASSRLVGGLEELFF; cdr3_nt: TGTGCCAGCAGCCGTTTAGTTGGGGGGCTGGAGGAGCTGTTTTTT
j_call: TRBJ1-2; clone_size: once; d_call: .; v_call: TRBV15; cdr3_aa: CATSTGVRDGYTF; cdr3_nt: TGTGCCACCAGCACTGGAGTCAGGGACGGCTACACCTTC
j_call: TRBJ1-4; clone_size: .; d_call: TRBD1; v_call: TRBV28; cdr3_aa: CASSSAGTGEEKLFF; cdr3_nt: TGTGCCAGCAGCTCAGCCGGGACAGGGGAAGAAAAACTGTTTTTT
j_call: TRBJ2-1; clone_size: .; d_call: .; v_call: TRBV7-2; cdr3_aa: CASSSVVGPNEQFF; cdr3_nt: TGTGCCAGCAGCTCGGTGGTAGGGCCCAATGAGCAGTTCTTC
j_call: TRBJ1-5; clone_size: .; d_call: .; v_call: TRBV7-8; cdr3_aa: CASSLGPGNQPQHF; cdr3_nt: TGTGCCAGCAGCTTAGGGCCGGGAAATCAGCCCCAGCATTTT
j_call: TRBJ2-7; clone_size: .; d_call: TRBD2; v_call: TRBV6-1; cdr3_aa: CASSGPGLAGASYEQYF; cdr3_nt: TGTGCCAGCAGTGGACCGGGACTAGCGGGAGCATCCTACGAGCAGTACTTC
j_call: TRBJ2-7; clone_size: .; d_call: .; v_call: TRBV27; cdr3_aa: CASSLGASYEQYF; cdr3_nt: TGTGCCAGCAGTTTAGGGGCCTCCTACGAGCAGTACTTC
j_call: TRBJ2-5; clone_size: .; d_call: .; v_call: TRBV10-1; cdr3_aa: CASSDLRTTAQYF; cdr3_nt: TGCGCCAGCAGTGACCTCAGGACTACAGCCCAGTACTTC
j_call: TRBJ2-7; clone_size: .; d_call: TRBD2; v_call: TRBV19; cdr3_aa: CASSSGRAHEQYF; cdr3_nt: TGTGCCAGTAGTAGCGGGAGGGCCCACGAGCAGTACTTC
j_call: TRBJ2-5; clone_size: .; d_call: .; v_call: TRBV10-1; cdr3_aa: CANPELAQPQYF; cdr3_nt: TGCGCCAACCCAGAACTAGCCCAACCCCAGTACTTC
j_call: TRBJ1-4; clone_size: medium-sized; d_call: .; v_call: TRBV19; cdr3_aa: CASSIGQATNEKLFF; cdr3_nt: TGTGCCAGTAGTATAGGACAAGCAACTAATGAAAAACTGTTTTTT
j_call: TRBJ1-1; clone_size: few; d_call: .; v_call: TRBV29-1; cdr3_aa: CSVIEHGLRRDTEAFF; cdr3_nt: TGCAGCGTTATCGAGCACGGGCTGAGGAGGGACACTGAAGCTTTCTTT
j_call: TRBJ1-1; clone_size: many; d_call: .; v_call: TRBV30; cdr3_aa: CAWTGRMNTEAFF; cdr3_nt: TGTGCCTGGACCGGACGGATGAACACTGAAGCTTTCTTT
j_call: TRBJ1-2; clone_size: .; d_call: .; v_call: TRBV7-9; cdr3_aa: CASSYGGLTHGYTF; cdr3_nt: TGTGCCAGCAGCTATGGGGGGCTGACCCATGGCTACACCTTC
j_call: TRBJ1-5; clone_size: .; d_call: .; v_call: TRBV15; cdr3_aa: CATSRRGPQHF; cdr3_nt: TGTGCCACCAGCAGAAGGGGACCCCAGCATTTT
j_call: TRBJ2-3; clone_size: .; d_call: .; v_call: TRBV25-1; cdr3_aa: CASSELATTDTQYF; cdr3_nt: TGTGCCAGCAGTGAACTAGCCACGACAGATACGCAGTATTTT
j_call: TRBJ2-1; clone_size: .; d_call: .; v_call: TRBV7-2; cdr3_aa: CASGGSSYNEQFF; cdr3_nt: TGTGCCAGCGGGGGCAGCTCCTACAATGAGCAGTTCTTC